The entry that follows covers one T cell receptor (beta chain) sequence. CDR1 is SGHVS, CDR2 FQNEAQ, per germline. The CDR3 loop spans 16 amino acids. J was trimmed by 8 bases and V by 4 bases; bases with no gene match: 7. TCRdb itself ran the RT-PCR reads through MiXCR, one entry per CDR3 protein. The sample has approximately 720,000 distinct CDR3 sequences, over 12% seen once. Sequencing was performed on memory CD4+ T cells from blood. The chain has TRBV7-8 and TRBJ2-1; TRBD2 agrees at 14 bases. The TCR comes from a female donor in good health, serving as a healthy control. This CDR3 reads CASSSGTSGSRYEQFF. CDR3 nucleotides: TGTGCCAGCAGCTCTGGGACTAGCGGGAGTAGGTATGAGCAGTTCTTC.